The clone carrying this TCR beta chain was counted a single time. Its specificity is not known. Healthy donors of bone marrow made up the group. Germline loops: CDR1 SQVTM, CDR2 ANQGSEA. The CDR3 is 16 amino acids. V was shortened by 5 bases and J by 2 bases, with 20 bases between the two germline ends. The sample originates from a study of cytomegalovirus exposure and HLA in healthy donors. Findings and limits, study-wide: Sequence variants that were highly shared formed a cluster that was likely a sequencing artifact. Among donors in an Asian-associated ancestry cluster, a later analysis reportedly found fewer N-insertions than the approximately 700-donor mean.

This PCR relied on a set of 60 Vbeta primers and 13 Jbeta primers. Data came from immunoSEQ multiplex PCR; TCRdb stores just in-frame clones and leaves some out. Of 110,000 to 150,000 clones in the sample, around 80% are singletons; the top ten hold approximately 2.3%. Sequencing was performed on PBMCs. This clonotype originated in a man aged 25-40 years in good health and CMV-seronegative. The genes are TRBV29-1 and TRBJ2-3; the D gene is possibly TRBD2 (6 bases). In DNA, the CDR3 is TGCAGCGTTTTACCCAATCCGGAGGGGAACACAGATACGCAGTATTTT. This codes for CSVLPNPEGNTDTQYF.